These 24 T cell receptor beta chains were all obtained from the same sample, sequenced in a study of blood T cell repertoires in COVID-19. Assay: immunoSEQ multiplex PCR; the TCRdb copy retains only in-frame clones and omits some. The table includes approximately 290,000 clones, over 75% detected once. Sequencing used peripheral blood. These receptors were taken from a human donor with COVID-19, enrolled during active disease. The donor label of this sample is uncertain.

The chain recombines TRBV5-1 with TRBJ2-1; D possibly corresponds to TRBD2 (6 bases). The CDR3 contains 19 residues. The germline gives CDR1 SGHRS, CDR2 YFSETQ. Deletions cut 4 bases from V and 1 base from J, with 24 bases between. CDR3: CASSVSRGLDSRSYNEQFF. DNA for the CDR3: TGCGCCAGCAGCGTCTCTCGGGGACTCGATAGCAGATCCTACAATGAGCAGTTCTTC.

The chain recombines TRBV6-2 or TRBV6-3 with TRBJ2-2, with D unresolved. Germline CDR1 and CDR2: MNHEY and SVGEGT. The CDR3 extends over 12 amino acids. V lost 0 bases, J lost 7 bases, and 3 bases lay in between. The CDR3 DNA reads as TGTGCCAGCAGTTACTCGTACGGGGAGCTGTTTTTT. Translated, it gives CASSYSYGELFF.

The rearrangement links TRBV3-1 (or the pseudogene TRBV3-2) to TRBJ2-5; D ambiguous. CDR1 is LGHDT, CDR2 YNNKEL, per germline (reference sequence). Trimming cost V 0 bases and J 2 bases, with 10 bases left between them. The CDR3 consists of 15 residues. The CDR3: CASSQDLSTQETQYF. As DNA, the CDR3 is TGTGCCAGCAGCCAAGATCTTTCCACACAAGAGACCCAGTACTTC.

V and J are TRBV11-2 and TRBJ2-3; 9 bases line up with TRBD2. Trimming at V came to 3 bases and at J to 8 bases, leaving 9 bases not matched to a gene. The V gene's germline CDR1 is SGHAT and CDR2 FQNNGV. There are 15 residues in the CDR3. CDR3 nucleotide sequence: TGTGCCAGCAGCTTTAGCGGGAGTTCAGGAGGTACGCAGTATTTT. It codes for CASSFSGSSGGTQYF.

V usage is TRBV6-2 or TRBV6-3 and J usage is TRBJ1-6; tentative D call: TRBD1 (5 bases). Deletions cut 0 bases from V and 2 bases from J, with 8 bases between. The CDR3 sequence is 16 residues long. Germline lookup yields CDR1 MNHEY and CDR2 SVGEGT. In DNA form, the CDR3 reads TGTGCCAGCAGTTACTCGACAGAGGCCTATAATTCACCCCTCCACTTT. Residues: CASSYSTEAYNSPLHF.

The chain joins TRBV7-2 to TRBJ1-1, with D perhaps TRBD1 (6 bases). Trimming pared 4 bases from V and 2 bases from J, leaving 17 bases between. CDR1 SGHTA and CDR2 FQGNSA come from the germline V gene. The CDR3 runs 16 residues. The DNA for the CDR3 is TGTGCCAGCAGCTCTACATCGACAGGAGTAAACACTGAAGCTTTCTTT. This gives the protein CASSSTSTGVNTEAFF.

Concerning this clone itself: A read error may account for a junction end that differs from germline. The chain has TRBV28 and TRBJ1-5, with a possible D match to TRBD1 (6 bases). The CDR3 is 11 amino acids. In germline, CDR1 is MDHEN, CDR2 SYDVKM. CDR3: CASSSDRTRSF. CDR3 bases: TGTGCCAGCAGTTCGGACAGAACCAGGTCCTTT.

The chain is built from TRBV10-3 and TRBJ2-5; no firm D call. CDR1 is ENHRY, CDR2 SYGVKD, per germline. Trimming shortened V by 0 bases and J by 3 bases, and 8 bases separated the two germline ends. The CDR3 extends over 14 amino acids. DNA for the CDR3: TGTGCCATCAGTGAGTCGACTTCCGAAGAGACCCAGTACTTC. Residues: CAISESTSEETQYF.

The CDR3 DNA sequence: TGTGCCAGCAGCAACAGGGGGAACACTGAAGCTTTCTTT. Its protein is CASSNRGNTEAFF. This chain connects TRBV6-2 or TRBV6-3 to TRBJ1-1; 7 nucleotides agree with TRBD1. In germline, CDR1 is MNHEY, CDR2 SVGEGT. The CDR3 loop spans 13 amino acids. Trimming removed 6 bases from V and 1 base from J; junction bases left unmatched: 2.

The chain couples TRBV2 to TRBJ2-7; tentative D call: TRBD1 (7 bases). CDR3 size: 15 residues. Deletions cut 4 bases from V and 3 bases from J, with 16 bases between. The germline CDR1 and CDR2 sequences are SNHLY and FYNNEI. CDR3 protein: CASSGRQGGRYEQYF. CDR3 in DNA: TGTGCCAGCAGTGGTCGGCAGGGGGGACGCTACGAGCAGTACTTC.

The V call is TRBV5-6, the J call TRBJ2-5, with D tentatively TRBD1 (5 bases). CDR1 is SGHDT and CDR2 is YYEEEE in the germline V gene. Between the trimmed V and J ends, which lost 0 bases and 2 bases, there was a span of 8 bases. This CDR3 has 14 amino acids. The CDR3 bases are TGTGCCAGCAGCTTGGGGGGCTATCAAGAGACCCAGTACTTC. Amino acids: CASSLGGYQETQYF.

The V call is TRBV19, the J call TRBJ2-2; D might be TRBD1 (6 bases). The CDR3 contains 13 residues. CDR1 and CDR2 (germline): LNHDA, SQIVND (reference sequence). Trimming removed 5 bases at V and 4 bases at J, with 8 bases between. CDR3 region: CASSRTATGELFF. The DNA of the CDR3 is TGTGCCAGTAGTCGGACAGCCACCGGGGAGCTGTTTTTT.

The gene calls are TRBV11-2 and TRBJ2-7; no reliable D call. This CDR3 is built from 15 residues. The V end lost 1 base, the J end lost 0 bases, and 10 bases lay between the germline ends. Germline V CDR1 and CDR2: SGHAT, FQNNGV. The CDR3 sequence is CASSLVGQSSYEQYF. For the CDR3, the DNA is TGTGCCAGCAGCTTAGTGGGCCAGAGCTCCTACGAGCAGTACTTC.

The CDR3 DNA reads TGTGCCTGGAGTGTACTTTCCTTGACTAGCGGGAGCAATGAGCAGTTCTTC. It encodes CAWSVLSLTSGSNEQFF. The chain is built from TRBV30 and TRBJ2-1, with 12 bases lining up with TRBD2. The germline CDR1 and CDR2 sequences are GTSNPN and SVGIG (reference sequence). Unmatched junction bases numbered 9, after V lost 0 bases and J lost 6 bases. This CDR3 is 17 amino acids long.

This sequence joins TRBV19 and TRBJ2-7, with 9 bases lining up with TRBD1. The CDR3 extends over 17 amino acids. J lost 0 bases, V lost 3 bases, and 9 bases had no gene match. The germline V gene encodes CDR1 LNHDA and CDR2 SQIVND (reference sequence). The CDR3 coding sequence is TGTGCCAGTAGTATTGGCCTACCGGGACAGGGCTCCTACGAGCAGTACTTC. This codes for CASSIGLPGQGSYEQYF. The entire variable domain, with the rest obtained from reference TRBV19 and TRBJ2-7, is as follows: DGGITQSPKYLFRKEGQNVTLSCEQNLNHDAMYWYRQDPGQGLRLIYYSQIVNDFQKGDIAEGYSVSREKKESFPLTVTSAQKNPTAFYLCASSIGLPGQGSYEQYFGPGTRLTVT.

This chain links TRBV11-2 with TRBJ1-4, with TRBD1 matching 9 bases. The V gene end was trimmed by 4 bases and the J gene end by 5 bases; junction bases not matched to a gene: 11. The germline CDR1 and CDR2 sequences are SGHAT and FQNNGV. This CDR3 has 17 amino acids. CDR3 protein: CASSWDRAGGKNEKLFF. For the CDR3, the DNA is TGTGCCAGCAGCTGGGACAGGGCGGGGGGTAAGAATGAAAAACTGTTTTTT.

Written as DNA, the CDR3 is TGCGCCAGCAGGGCGCGTGGGGGAGGAGACACTGAAGCTTTCTTT. Its protein is CASRARGGGDTEAFF. The chain recombines TRBV5-1 with TRBJ1-1; TRBD1 might be the D (5 bases). Trimming cost V 5 bases and J 3 bases, with 17 bases left between them. The germline V gene has CDR1 SGHRS and CDR2 YFSETQ. CDR3 length equals 15 residues. Supplemented by reference TRBV5-1 and TRBJ1-1, the full variable domain reads KAGVTQTPRYLIKTRGQQVTLSCSPISGHRSVSWYQQTPGQGLQFLFEYFSETQRNKGNFPGRFSGRQFSNSRSEMNVSTLELGDSALYLCASRARGGGDTEAFFGQGTRLTVV.

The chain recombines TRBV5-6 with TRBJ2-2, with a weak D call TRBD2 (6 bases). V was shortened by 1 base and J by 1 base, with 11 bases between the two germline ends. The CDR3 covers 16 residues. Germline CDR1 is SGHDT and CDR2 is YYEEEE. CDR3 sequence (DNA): TGTGCCAGCAGCTTGTTCGGCGGGGTGAACACCGGGGAGCTGTTTTTT. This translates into CASSLFGGVNTGELFF.

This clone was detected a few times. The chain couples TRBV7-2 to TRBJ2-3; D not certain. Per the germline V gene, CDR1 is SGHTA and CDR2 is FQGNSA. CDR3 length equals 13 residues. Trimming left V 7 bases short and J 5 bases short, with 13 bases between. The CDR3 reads CASNQIRGDTQYF. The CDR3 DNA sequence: TGTGCCAGCAACCAAATCCGAGGAGATACGCAGTATTTT.

CDR3 nucleotide sequence: TGTGCCAGCAGCGGGAGGACCGGGGAGCTGTTTTTT. This codes for CASSGRTGELFF. The chain carries TRBV9 and TRBJ2-2; weak D call: TRBD2 (5 bases). V lost 3 bases and J 5 bases, leaving 5 bases between the germline ends. From germline, CDR1 is SGDLS and CDR2 YYNGEE. This CDR3 has 12 amino acids.

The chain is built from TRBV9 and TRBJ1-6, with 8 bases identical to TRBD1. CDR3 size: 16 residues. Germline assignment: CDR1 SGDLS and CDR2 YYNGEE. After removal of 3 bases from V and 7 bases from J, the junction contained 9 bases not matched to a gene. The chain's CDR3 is CASSAGGWTGNSPLHF. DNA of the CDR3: TGTGCCAGCAGCGCCGGAGGGTGGACAGGGAATTCACCCCTCCACTTT.

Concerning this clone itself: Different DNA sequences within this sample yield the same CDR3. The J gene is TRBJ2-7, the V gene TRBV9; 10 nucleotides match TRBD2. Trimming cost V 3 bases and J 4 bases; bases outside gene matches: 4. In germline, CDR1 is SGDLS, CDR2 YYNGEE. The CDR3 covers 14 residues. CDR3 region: CASSAGLAAYEQYF. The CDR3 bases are TGTGCCAGCAGCGCCGGACTAGCGGCATACGAGCAGTACTTC.

The CDR3 loop reads CASSGQLNTGELFF. CDR3 DNA: TGTGCCAGCAGCGGACAGCTAAACACCGGGGAGCTGTTTTTT. The chain uses TRBV9 and TRBJ2-2; possibly TRBD1 for D (5 bases). V shed 3 bases and J shed 2 bases, with 8 bases lying between them. Germline-derived CDR1 and CDR2 are SGDLS and YYNGEE. The CDR3 is 14 amino acids.

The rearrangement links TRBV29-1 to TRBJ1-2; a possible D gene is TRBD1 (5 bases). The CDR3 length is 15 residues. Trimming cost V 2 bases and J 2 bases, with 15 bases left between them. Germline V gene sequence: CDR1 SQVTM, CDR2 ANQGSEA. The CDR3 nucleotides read TGCAGCGTTGAATCACGAGGAAACAGGAACTATGGCTACACCTTC. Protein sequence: CSVESRGNRNYGYTF.